Described below is a single T cell receptor (beta chain) sequence and its context. No antigen is known for it. No much larger clone is present one base from it, and per-base qualities are unavailable. The record originates from a study of control samples from healthy donors and cancer patients (dated by TCRdb to 2020 to 2022). Here V drops 1 base and J drops 1 base, and the junction holds 12 bases not matched to any gene. Taken from the germline V gene, the CDR1 and CDR2 loops are MGHRA and YSYEKL. The CDR3 runs 18 residues from the cysteine to the phenylalanine. Of the read, only the CDR3 DNA is kept; its 54 bases are in frame from base 1. Library prep was done by the immunoSEQ multiplex PCR assay. This is the immuneACCESS table as TCRdb keeps it, with only in-frame sequences that have V and J called. A part of the clones is gone; compared with another copy, unresolved V genes explain less than half, and the rest is unexplained. The sample data list approximately 160,000 clones, and about 94% of these were observed just once. The biggest ten clones account for roughly 0.7% of the sample.

Sequencing was performed on blood. The receptor chain draws on TRBV4-1 and TRBJ2-5; a stretch of 7 junction bases matches TRBD1. This receptor was identified in a young woman in good health. In nucleotide form, the sequence is TGCGCCAGCAGCCAAGTTGGGTCAACAGGGGCTCTCCAAGAGACCCAGTACTTC. It codes for CASSQVGSTGALQETQYF.